This T cell receptor beta chain was retrieved from a study of T cells after yellow fever vaccination. For the study at large: Researchers used SMART-Seq v4 Ultra Low Input to prepare fractions that had low cell numbers.

Broader study findings: The secondary T-cell response peaked on day 5, not day 15, but was weaker.

Making TCR cDNA involved 5'RACE template switching, which added UMIs and a universal primer site. TCRdb re-analysed the 5' RACE reads in MiXCR, keeping a single row per CDR3 protein. The sample shows a few hundred thousand distinct CDR3 sequences, approximately 3% of them seen only once. For this clonotype: Its cognate antigen is unknown.

This clonotype originated in a man aged 18-30 years who received the YFV17D yellow fever vaccine. The specimen comprised CD4+ T cells sorted from PBMCs, sampled 10 days after the yellow fever booster vaccination.

The CDR3 sequence is CSGGGGRNQPQHF. The DNA of the CDR3 is TGCAGCGGGGGAGGCGGCAGAAATCAGCCCCAGCATTTT. The rearrangement joins TRBV29-1 to TRBJ1-5, with D unresolved. The ends were cut back, 7 bases at V and 4 bases at J, with 14 bases in the middle. Germline CDR1 and CDR2: SQVTM and ANQGSEA. CDR3 length: 13 residues.